Listed below are T cell receptor beta chains from one sample, sequenced in a study of glioma-infiltrating T cells after dendritic cell vaccination. Profiling relied on immunoSEQ multiplex PCR, and the TCRdb table lists in-frame clones only, not all of them. Among 95,000 to 110,000 clones, 81% were seen once, and the ten largest hold 10% to 15%. The sample was blood, taken before dendritic cell vaccination. The source of these receptors is a human donor with glioblastoma. Both conserved end residues are part of each CDR3. The D gene is left open where the match is weak. Expanded clones are given a class, and other clones once, few, many or no size at all.

cdr3_nt | cdr3_aa | d_call | j_call | clone_size | cdr3_length | v_call
TGTGCCAGTACCCTAGGCGGCGAGCGGGCCATCTTCCTCACCGGGGAGCTGTTTTTT | CASTLGGERAIFLTGELFF | . | TRBJ2-2 | . | 19 | TRBV19
TGTGCCAGCAGCTTAGGGGGGGCAACAGATACGCAGTATTTT | CASSLGGATDTQYF | . | TRBJ2-3 | . | 14 | TRBV7-3
TGTGCCAGCAGTGATCCGTTTAAAAATCAGCCCCAGCATTTT | CASSDPFKNQPQHF | . | TRBJ1-5 | . | 14 | TRBV2
TGTGCCAGCAGCCTATTTTTCTTGTCAGGGGGCGCCTCAGATACGCAGTATTTT | CASSLFFLSGGASDTQYF | TRBD1 | TRBJ2-3 | . | 18 | TRBV27
TGTGCCAGCAGCAAAGTCGAGGGAGACACTGAAGCTTTCTTT | CASSKVEGDTEAFF | . | TRBJ1-1 | . | 14 | TRBV21-1
TGTGCCAGTAGTGTAGGAGGGACTAGCGGGGGAGATACGCAGTATTTT | CASSVGGTSGGDTQYF | TRBD2 | TRBJ2-3 | . | 16 | TRBV19
TGTGCCAGCAGCCCTAGAGCGGAGGGCCCCACAGATACGCAGTATTTT | CASSPRAEGPTDTQYF | . | TRBJ2-3 | . | 16 | TRBV5-4
TGTGCCAGCAGCTTAGTGAGGGCGGGTTGGAATTCACCCCTCCACTTT | CASSLVRAGWNSPLHF | . | TRBJ1-6 | many | 16 | TRBV7-8
TGTGCCAGCAGCCCGGACAGGAACTATGGCTACACCTTC | CASSPDRNYGYTF | TRBD1 | TRBJ1-2 | few | 13 | TRBV7-9
TGTGCCAGAAGCCTTCCCTGGACAGTAACCATGAACACTGAAGCTTTCTTT | CARSLPWTVTMNTEAFF | . | TRBJ1-1 | . | 17 | TRBV7-5
TGTGCCTGGAGTGTTCAGGGGGTGGACGAGCAGTACTTC | CAWSVQGVDEQYF | TRBD1 | TRBJ2-7 | . | 13 | TRBV30
TGCGCCAGCAGCACGGGACAGGGGGCGCTTGGAAACACCGGGGAGCTGTTTTTT | CASSTGQGALGNTGELFF | TRBD1 | TRBJ2-2 | once | 18 | TRBV5-1
TGTGCCAGTAGGACCCTCGGGACAGAGGGATCACCCCTCCACTTT | CASRTLGTEGSPLHF | TRBD1 | TRBJ1-6 | . | 15 | TRBV7-2
TGTGCCAGCAGCTTAGCTAAGAACACTGAAGCTTTCTTT | CASSLAKNTEAFF | . | TRBJ1-1 | . | 13 | TRBV7-2
TGTGCCAGCAGTTACTGGGCGGGGGGCAACTATGGCTACACCTTC | CASSYWAGGNYGYTF | . | TRBJ1-2 | . | 15 | TRBV6-5
TGCAGCGTTGAACCGGGACTAGCGGTCAATGAGCAGTTCTTC | CSVEPGLAVNEQFF | TRBD2 | TRBJ2-1 | . | 14 | TRBV29-1
TGTGCCACCAGCAGAGATCCTGCGACAGGGAGGAATTCACCCCTCCACTTT | CATSRDPATGRNSPLHF | TRBD1 | TRBJ1-6 | . | 17 | TRBV15